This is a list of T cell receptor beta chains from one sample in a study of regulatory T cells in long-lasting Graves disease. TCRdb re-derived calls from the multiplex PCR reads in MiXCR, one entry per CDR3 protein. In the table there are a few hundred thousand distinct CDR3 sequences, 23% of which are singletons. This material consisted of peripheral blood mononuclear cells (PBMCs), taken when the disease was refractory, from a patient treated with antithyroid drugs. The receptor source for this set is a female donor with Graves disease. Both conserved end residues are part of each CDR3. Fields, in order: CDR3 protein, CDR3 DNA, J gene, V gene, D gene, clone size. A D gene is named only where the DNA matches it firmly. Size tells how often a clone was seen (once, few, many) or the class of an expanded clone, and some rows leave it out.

CDR3 protein: CASSPGGSTYEQYF
CDR3 DNA: TGTGCCTCCTCGCCGGGGGGTTCGACCTACGAGCAGTACTTC
J gene: TRBJ2-7
V gene: TRBV6-1
D gene: TRBD2
clone size: many

CDR3 protein: CASSQGGALQIETTNEKLFF
CDR3 DNA: TGTGCCAGCAGCCAAGGGGGTGCTCTGCAGATAGAGACAACTAATGAAAAACTGTTTTTT
J gene: TRBJ1-4
V gene: TRBV7-2
D gene: NA
clone size: few

CDR3 protein: CAWSEYRGSETQYF
CDR3 DNA: TGTGCCTGGAGCGAATACAGGGGGTCAGAGACCCAGTACTTC
J gene: TRBJ2-5
V gene: TRBV30
D gene: TRBD1
clone size: few

CDR3 protein: CASSLAGSSYNEQFF
CDR3 DNA: TGCGCCAGCAGCTTGGCGGGGAGCTCCTACAATGAGCAGTTCTTC
J gene: TRBJ2-1
V gene: TRBV5-1
D gene: NA
clone size: NA

CDR3 protein: CASSYSPGTETQYF
CDR3 DNA: TGTGCCAGCAGTTACTCGCCGGGAACGGAGACCCAGTACTTC
J gene: TRBJ2-5
V gene: TRBV6-2/TRBV6-3
D gene: NA
clone size: many

CDR3 protein: CSANAGGAGAQQYF
CDR3 DNA: TGCAGTGCCAACGCAGGCGGAGCGGGAGCCCAGCAGTACTTC
J gene: TRBJ2-7
V gene: TRBV20-1
D gene: TRBD2
clone size: many

CDR3 protein: CASSPPGGNSPLHF
CDR3 DNA: TGTGCCAGCAGTCCCCCTGGGGGGAATTCACCCCTCCACTTT
J gene: TRBJ1-6
V gene: TRBV28
D gene: NA
clone size: NA

CDR3 protein: CASSDPYNEQFF
CDR3 DNA: TGTGCCAGCAGCGACCCATACAATGAGCAGTTCTTC
J gene: TRBJ2-1
V gene: TRBV5-6
D gene: NA
clone size: NA

CDR3 protein: CASSLHPLAGSYEQYF
CDR3 DNA: TGTGCCAGCAGTCTCCACCCCCTAGCGGGTTCCTACGAGCAGTACTTC
J gene: TRBJ2-7
V gene: TRBV6-1
D gene: TRBD2
clone size: NA

CDR3 protein: CASSRTGTYAFF
CDR3 DNA: TGTGCCAGCAGTAGGACCGGGACGTACGCTTTCTTT
J gene: TRBJ1-1
V gene: TRBV6-1
D gene: NA
clone size: many

CDR3 protein: CASSLRGSNHYEQYF
CDR3 DNA: TGTGCCAGCAGTTTAAGGGGGTCCAACCACTACGAGCAGTACTTC
J gene: TRBJ2-7
V gene: TRBV12-3/TRBV12-4
D gene: NA
clone size: many

CDR3 protein: CASSVGQHLAYEQYF
CDR3 DNA: TGTGCCAGCAGCGTAGGGCAACACTTGGCCTACGAGCAGTACTTC
J gene: TRBJ2-7
V gene: TRBV9
D gene: NA
clone size: few

CDR3 protein: CASSFVGANEKLFF
CDR3 DNA: TGTGCCAGCAGCTTCGTCGGGGCTAATGAAAAACTGTTTTTT
J gene: TRBJ1-4
V gene: TRBV7-9
D gene: NA
clone size: few

CDR3 protein: CASGLAVYEQYF
CDR3 DNA: TGTGCCAGCGGACTAGCGGTCTACGAGCAGTACTTC
J gene: TRBJ2-7
V gene: TRBV6-1
D gene: TRBD2
clone size: NA

CDR3 protein: CASSEIRDSNQPQHF
CDR3 DNA: TGTGCCAGCAGCGAAATCCGGGACAGCAATCAGCCCCAGCATTTT
J gene: TRBJ1-5
V gene: TRBV7-2
D gene: NA
clone size: few

CDR3 protein: CASRERGRYYEQYF
CDR3 DNA: TGCGCCAGCAGGGAGCGGGGAAGATACTACGAGCAGTACTTC
J gene: TRBJ2-7
V gene: TRBV5-1
D gene: TRBD2
clone size: NA

CDR3 protein: CASSVNSGRAAYNEQFF
CDR3 DNA: TGTGCCAGCAGCGTTAATAGCGGGAGGGCCGCCTACAATGAGCAGTTCTTC
J gene: TRBJ2-1
V gene: TRBV28
D gene: TRBD2
clone size: NA

CDR3 protein: CSAVRTGANQPQHF
CDR3 DNA: TGCAGTGCAGTCCGTACAGGGGCCAATCAGCCCCAGCATTTT
J gene: TRBJ1-5
V gene: TRBV20-1
D gene: TRBD1
clone size: many

CDR3 protein: CASSPTSRSSYEQYF
CDR3 DNA: TGCGCCAGCAGCCCAACTAGCAGGAGCTCCTACGAGCAGTACTTC
J gene: TRBJ2-7
V gene: TRBV4-1
D gene: NA
clone size: NA

CDR3 protein: CASSLRGVGGYGYTF
CDR3 DNA: TGTGCCAGCAGTCTGAGGGGAGTAGGAGGCTATGGCTACACCTTC
J gene: TRBJ1-2
V gene: TRBV12-3/TRBV12-4
D gene: NA
clone size: NA

CDR3 protein: CASRPTGDNQPQHF
CDR3 DNA: TGTGCCAGCAGACCGACAGGGGACAATCAGCCCCAGCATTTT
J gene: TRBJ1-5
V gene: TRBV2
D gene: TRBD1
clone size: many

CDR3 protein: CAWSEGLPPYEQYF
CDR3 DNA: TGTGCCTGGAGTGAGGGACTACCTCCCTACGAGCAGTACTTC
J gene: TRBJ2-7
V gene: TRBV30
D gene: TRBD2
clone size: NA

CDR3 protein: CASSVHGGGGTYGYTF
CDR3 DNA: TGTGCCAGCAGCGTACATGGCGGAGGGGGTACCTATGGCTACACCTTC
J gene: TRBJ1-2
V gene: TRBV9
D gene: NA
clone size: NA

CDR3 protein: CASSIGLAGNTDTQYF
CDR3 DNA: TGTGCCAGCAGCATCGGACTAGCGGGGAACACAGATACGCAGTATTTT
J gene: TRBJ2-3
V gene: TRBV7-3
D gene: TRBD2
clone size: NA

CDR3 protein: CASSLLAEKNTGELFF
CDR3 DNA: TGCGCCAGCAGCTTACTAGCGGAGAAGAACACCGGGGAGCTGTTTTTT
J gene: TRBJ2-2
V gene: TRBV5-1
D gene: TRBD2
clone size: few

CDR3 protein: CASSQGTESYEQYF
CDR3 DNA: TGCGCCAGCAGCCAGGGGACGGAGTCCTACGAGCAGTACTTC
J gene: TRBJ2-7
V gene: TRBV4-3
D gene: NA
clone size: NA